These 9 T cell receptor beta chains were sequenced from one sample in a study of identical twins. Via MiXCR, TCRdb re-called the 5' RACE reads, giving one row per CDR3 protein. This table holds 570,000 or so distinct CDR3 sequences, roughly 9.9% found once. This same sample was also taken into another study, of yellow fever vaccine responses in identical twins.

Sequenced material: PBMCs. These receptor sequences come from a woman between 18 and 30 years old in good health.

This clonotype appeared many times. V and J are TRBV10-3 and TRBJ1-2, with D possibly matching TRBD1 (5 bases). This CDR3 has 14 amino acids. Germline V gene sequence: CDR1 ENHRY, CDR2 SYGVKD. V gave up 4 bases and J gave up 8 bases, with 17 bases separating them. The DNA for the CDR3 is TGTGCCATCAGTGGCGACAGCCGGGCGGGGGGCTACACCTTC. Translated, it gives CAISGDSRAGGYTF.

This clonotype occurred many times. The chain recombines TRBV6-4 with TRBJ1-5; D unresolved. Germline-derived CDR1 and CDR2 are MRHNA and SNTAGT. This CDR3 is 14 amino acids long. V was clipped by 2 bases and J by 7 bases, with 12 bases between them. The chain's CDR3 is CASSDRAGGQPQHF. CDR3 nucleotides: TGTGCCAGCAGTGACAGGGCAGGCGGCCAGCCCCAGCATTTT.

In this sample, this clonotype turned up a few times. V usage is TRBV15 and J usage is TRBJ2-4; TRBD2 matches 7 bases. The CDR3 consists of 15 residues. Trimming cost V 0 bases and J 7 bases; bases outside gene matches: 6. Germline assignment: CDR1 LNHNV and CDR2 YYDKDF (reference sequence). The CDR3 is CATSRDLQGGNIQYF. Here the CDR3 DNA reads TGTGCCACCAGCAGAGATTTGCAGGGAGGGAACATTCAGTACTTC.

This chain connects TRBV20-1 to TRBJ2-7; 11 bases agree with TRBD1. After removal of 0 bases from V and 2 bases from J, the junction contained 3 bases not matched to a gene. The CDR3 consists of 15 residues. Per the germline V gene, CDR1 is DFQATT and CDR2 is SNEGSKA (reference sequence). CDR3 region: CSARDPGQGAYEQYF. CDR3 coding DNA: TGCAGTGCTAGAGACCCGGGACAGGGGGCCTACGAGCAGTACTTC.

The chain is built from TRBV20-1 and TRBJ2-2; D gene uncertain. In germline, CDR1 is DFQATT, CDR2 SNEGSKA (reference sequence). This CDR3 region has 16 residues. Trimming removed 0 bases from V and 2 bases from J, with 13 bases in between. The CDR3 region is CSARDTGGTNTGELFF. In DNA form, the CDR3 reads TGCAGTGCTAGAGATACGGGCGGAACTAACACCGGGGAGCTGTTTTTT.

The gene calls are TRBV5-1 and TRBJ2-2; D not resolved. Per the germline V gene, CDR1 is SGHRS and CDR2 is YFSETQ. The V end lost 0 bases, the J end lost 8 bases, and 8 bases lay between the germline ends. The CDR3 has 13 residues. The CDR3 DNA reads TGCGCCAGCAGCTTGGACCACGTTGGGGAGCTGTTTTTT. Amino acid sequence: CASSLDHVGELFF.

This clonotype was seen a few times. This sequence joins TRBV18 and TRBJ2-7; D possibly matches TRBD1 or TRBD2 (6 bases each). The CDR3 contains 19 residues. V dropped 0 bases and J dropped 4 bases, with 25 bases sitting between them. Germline V gene lookup returns CDR1 KGHSH and CDR2 LQKENI. CDR3: CASSPPRQEGLGEEYEQYF. The CDR3 DNA reads as TGTGCCAGCTCACCACCGCGACAGGAGGGGCTGGGGGAAGAATACGAGCAGTACTTC.

This clonotype was picked up many times. The rearrangement joins TRBV7-6 to TRBJ2-1, with 12 bases matching TRBD2. The CDR3 extends over 16 amino acids. The V gene end was trimmed by 5 bases and the J gene end by 4 bases; junction bases not matched to a gene: 6. The germline V gene encodes CDR1 SGHVS and CDR2 FNYEAQ. CDR3 region: CASSQRTSGDYNEQFF. The DNA for the CDR3 is TGTGCCAGCAGCCAGAGGACTAGCGGGGATTACAATGAGCAGTTCTTC.

The chain has TRBV19 and TRBJ2-3; tentatively, D is TRBD2 (5 bases). The CDR3 has 15 residues. Germline CDR1 LNHDA, CDR2 SQIVND (reference sequence). Deletions cut 6 bases from V and 1 base from J, with 14 bases between. Here the CDR3 reads CASSLNGVGTDTQYF. The CDR3 DNA reads as TGTGCCAGTAGCTTAAACGGGGTTGGCACAGATACGCAGTATTTT.